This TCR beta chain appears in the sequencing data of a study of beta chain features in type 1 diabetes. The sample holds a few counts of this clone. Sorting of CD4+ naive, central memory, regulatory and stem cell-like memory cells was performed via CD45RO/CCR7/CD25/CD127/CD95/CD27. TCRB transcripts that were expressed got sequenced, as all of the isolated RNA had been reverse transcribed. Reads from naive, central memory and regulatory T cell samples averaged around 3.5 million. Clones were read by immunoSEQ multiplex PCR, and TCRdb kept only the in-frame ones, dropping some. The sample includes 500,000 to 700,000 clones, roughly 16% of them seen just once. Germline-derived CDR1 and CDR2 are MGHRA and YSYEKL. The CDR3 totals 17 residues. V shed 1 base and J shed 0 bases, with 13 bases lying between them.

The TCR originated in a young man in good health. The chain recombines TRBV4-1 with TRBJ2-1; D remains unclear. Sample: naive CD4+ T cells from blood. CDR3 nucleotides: TGCGCCAGCAGCCAAGCCTTTCTTTGGAGCTCCTACAATGAGCAGTTCTTC. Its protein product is CASSQAFLWSSYNEQFF.